This T cell receptor (beta chain) stems from a study of cytomegalovirus exposure and HLA in healthy donors. General study findings and limits: Later analysis identified a missense DCLRE1C variant that was linked to TCR beta V- and J-gene trimming. Earlier analysis yielded a pattern in which most TCR beta V segments were productive about 87% or about 30% of the time.

The sample holds a few counts of this clone. The antigen remains undetermined. One end of the junction does not line up with germline, which may come from a read error. The CDR3 sequence is 13 residues long. Germline-derived CDR1 and CDR2 are MNHNS and SASEGT. The donors gave bone marrow, and they were healthy. The PCR contained 60 Vbeta and 13 Jbeta primers. As processed by the authors: Per a later analysis, the number of unique TCR beta chains was some 75 million, of which some 9.9 million were shared. Using immunoSEQ multiplex PCR, the repertoire was profiled, and TCRdb retains in-frame clones only, with some absent. The V and J calls and the clone size are those of that table, but D and trimming were determined from the DNA. Of about 200,000 clones detected, around 77% appear once; the ten largest clones hold less than 3%.

The sample comprised PBMCs. The TCR originated in a woman aged 30 to 39 in good health and CMV-seronegative. V is TRBV6-1 and J is TRBJ1-2; D unclear. Here the CDR3 reads CASSESSNYGYPF. The CDR3 region has the DNA TGTGCCAGCAGTGAATCCTCTAACTATGGCTACCCCTTC.